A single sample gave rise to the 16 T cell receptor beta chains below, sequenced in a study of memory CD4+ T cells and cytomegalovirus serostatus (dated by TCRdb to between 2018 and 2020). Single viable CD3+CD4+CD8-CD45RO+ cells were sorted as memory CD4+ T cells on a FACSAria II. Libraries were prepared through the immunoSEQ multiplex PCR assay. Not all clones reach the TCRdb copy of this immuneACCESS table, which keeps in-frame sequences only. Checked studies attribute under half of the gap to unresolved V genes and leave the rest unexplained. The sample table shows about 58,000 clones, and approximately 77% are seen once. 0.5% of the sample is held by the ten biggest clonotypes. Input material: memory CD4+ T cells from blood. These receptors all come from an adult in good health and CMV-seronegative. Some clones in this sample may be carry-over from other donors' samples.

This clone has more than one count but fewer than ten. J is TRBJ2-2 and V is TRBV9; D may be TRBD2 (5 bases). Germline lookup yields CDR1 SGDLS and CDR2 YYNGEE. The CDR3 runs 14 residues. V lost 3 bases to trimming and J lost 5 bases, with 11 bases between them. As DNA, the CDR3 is TGTGCCAGCAGCGACCCTCGAGGGACCGGGGAGCTGTTTTTT. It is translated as CASSDPRGTGELFF.

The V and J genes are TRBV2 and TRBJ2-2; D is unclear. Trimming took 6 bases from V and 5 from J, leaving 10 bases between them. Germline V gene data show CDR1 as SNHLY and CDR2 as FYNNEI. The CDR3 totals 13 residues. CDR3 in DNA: TGTGCCAGCAGGGAATTTCGGACCGGGGAGCTGTTTTTT. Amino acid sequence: CASREFRTGELFF.

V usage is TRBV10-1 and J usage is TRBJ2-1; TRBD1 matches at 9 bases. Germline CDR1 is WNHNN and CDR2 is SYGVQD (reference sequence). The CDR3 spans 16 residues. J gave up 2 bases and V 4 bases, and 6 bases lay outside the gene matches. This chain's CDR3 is CASSGRQGGTYNEQFF. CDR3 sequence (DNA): TGCGCCAGCAGTGGTCGACAGGGGGGCACCTACAATGAGCAGTTCTTC.

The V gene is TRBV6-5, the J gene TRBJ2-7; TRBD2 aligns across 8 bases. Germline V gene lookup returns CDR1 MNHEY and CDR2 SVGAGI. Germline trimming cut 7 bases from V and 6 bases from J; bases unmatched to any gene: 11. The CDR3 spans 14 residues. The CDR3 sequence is CASTNSGTRSEQYF. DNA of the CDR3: TGTGCCAGCACAAACTCCGGGACTAGATCCGAGCAGTACTTC.

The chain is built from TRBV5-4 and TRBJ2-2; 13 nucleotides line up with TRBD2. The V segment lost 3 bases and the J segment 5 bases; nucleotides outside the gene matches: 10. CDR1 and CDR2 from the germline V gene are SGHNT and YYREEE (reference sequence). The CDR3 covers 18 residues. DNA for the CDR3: TGTGCCAGCAGCTCTGATACTCCGGGACTAGCGGGAACCGGGGAGCTGTTTTTT. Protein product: CASSSDTPGLAGTGELFF.

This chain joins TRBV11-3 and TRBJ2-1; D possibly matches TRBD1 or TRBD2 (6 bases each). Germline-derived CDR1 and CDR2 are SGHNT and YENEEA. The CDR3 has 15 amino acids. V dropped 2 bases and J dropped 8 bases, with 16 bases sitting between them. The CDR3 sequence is CASSLRGLPRDEQFF. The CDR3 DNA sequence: TGTGCCAGCAGCTTACGGGGGCTCCCTCGGGATGAGCAGTTCTTC.

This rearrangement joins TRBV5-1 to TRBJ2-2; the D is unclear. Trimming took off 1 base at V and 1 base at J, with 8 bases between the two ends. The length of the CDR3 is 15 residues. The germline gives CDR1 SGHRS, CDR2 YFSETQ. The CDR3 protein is CASSLIPENTGELFF. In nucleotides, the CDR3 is TGCGCCAGCAGCTTGATCCCAGAGAACACCGGGGAGCTGTTTTTT.

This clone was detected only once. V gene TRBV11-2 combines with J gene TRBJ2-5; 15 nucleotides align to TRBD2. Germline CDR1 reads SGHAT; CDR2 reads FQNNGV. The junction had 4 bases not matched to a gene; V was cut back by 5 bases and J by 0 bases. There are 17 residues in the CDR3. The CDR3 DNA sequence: TGTGCCAGCAGCCTAGGGACTAGCGGGAGGTACCAAGAGACCCAGTACTTC. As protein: CASSLGTSGRYQETQYF.

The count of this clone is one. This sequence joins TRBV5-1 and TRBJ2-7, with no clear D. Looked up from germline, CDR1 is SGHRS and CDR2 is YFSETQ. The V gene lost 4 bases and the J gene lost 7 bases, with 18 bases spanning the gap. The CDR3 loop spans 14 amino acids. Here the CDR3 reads CASSLGQAKEEQYF. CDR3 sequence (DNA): TGCGCCAGCAGCCTAGGGCAAGCTAAGGAAGAGCAGTACTTC.

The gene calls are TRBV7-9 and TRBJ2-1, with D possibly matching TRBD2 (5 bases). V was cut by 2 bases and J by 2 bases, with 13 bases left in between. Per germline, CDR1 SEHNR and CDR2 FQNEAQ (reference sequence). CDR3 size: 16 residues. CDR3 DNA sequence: TGTGCCAGCAGCTTACTACGAGCGGATACCTACAATGAGCAGTTCTTC. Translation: CASSLLRADTYNEQFF.

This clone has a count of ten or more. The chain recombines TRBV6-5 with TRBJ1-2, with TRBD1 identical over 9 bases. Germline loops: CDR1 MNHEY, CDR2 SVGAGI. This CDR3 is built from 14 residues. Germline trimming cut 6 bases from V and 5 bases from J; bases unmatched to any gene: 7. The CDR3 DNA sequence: TGTGCCAGCAGGTCCGGGACAGGGACATATGGCTACACCTTC. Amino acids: CASRSGTGTYGYTF.

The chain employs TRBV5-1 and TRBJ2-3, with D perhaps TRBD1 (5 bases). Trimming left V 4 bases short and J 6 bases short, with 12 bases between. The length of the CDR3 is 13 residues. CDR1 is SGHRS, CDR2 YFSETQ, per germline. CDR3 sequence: CASSRGLRDTQYF. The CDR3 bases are TGCGCCAGCAGCAGGGGTCTAAGGGATACGCAGTATTTT.

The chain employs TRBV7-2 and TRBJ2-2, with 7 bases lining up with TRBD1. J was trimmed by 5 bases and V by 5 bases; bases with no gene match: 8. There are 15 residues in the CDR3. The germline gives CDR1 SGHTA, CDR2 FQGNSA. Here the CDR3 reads CASSQPGTVTGELFF. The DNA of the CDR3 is TGTGCCAGCAGCCAACCCGGGACAGTAACCGGGGAGCTGTTTTTT.

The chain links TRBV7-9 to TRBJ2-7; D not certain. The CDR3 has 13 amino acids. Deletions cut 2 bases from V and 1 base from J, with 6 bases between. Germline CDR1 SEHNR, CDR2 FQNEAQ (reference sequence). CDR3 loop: CASSLPRSYEQYF. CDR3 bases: TGTGCCAGCAGCTTACCCAGATCCTACGAGCAGTACTTC.

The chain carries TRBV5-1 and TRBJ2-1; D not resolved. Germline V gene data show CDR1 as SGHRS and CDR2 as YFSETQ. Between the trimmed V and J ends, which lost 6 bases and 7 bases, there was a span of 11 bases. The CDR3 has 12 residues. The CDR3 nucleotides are TGCGCCAGCATGCAAAACGGGAATGAGCAGTTCTTC. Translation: CASMQNGNEQFF.

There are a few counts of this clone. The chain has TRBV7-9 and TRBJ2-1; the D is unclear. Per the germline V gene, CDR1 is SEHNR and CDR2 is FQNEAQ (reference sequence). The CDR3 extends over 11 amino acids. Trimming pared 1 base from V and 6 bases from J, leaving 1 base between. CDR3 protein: CASSLVNEQFF. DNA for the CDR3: TGTGCCAGCAGCTTAGTCAATGAGCAGTTCTTC.